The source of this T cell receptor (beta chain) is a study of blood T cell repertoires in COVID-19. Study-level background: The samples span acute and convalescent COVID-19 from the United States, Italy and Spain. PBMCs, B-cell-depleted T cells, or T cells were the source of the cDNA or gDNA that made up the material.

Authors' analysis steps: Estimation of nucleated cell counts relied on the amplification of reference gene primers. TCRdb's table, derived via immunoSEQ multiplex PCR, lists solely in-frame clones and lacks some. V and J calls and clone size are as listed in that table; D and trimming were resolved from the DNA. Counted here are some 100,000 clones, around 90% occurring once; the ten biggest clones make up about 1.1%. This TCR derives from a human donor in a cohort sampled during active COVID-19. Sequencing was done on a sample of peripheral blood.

CDR3 residues: CASSQGPGLRETQYF. The CDR3 DNA reads TGTGCCAGCAGCCAAGGACCGGGACTAAGGGAGACCCAGTACTTC. The genes are TRBV3-1 (or the pseudogene TRBV3-2) and TRBJ2-5; 7 bases are shared with TRBD2. V lost 1 base to trimming and J lost 5 bases; unmatched junction nucleotides: 7. Germline V CDR1 and CDR2: LGHDT, YNNKEL (reference sequence). The CDR3 extends over 15 amino acids.